The clone carrying this T cell receptor (beta chain) was seen repeatedly, ten times or more. The time point here: peripheral blood 6 weeks after treatment start. These data are taken from a study of PD-L1 blockade in urothelial cancer. The CDR3 consists of 14 residues. Germline CDR1 and CDR2: SGHNT and YENEEA. V shed 8 bases and J shed 2 bases, with 12 bases lying between them. The investigators introduced synthetic TCR analog templates into each PCR as spikes. Sequenced by immunoSEQ multiplex PCR; TCRdb stores in-frame clones only, minus some. This sample has approximately 83,000 clones, with around 78% found just once.

The input for sequencing was PBMCs, taken around atezolizumab (anti-PD-L1) treatment. This sequence joins TRBV11-3 and TRBJ2-2, with D possibly being TRBD1 (6 bases). The TCR comes from a man aged 65-85 years with urothelial cancer. The CDR3, as DNA: TGTGCCAGCTCCGGACAGAGCAACACCGGGGAGCTGTTTTTT. Translating gives CASSGQSNTGELFF.